This T cell receptor beta chain was sequenced in a study of PD-1 blockade in classical Hodgkin lymphoma. The table came from immunoSEQ multiplex PCR; TCRdb's copy has only in-frame clones and leaves some out. Among around 40,000 clones listed, just under 80% were seen once. All patients relapsed after autologous stem cell transplantation, and brentuximab vedotin exposure varied. The CDR3 is made up of 14 amino acids. The V gene's germline CDR1 is SGHRS and CDR2 YFSETQ. With V trimmed by 4 bases and J by 2 bases, 6 bases remained unmatched. The receptor was derived from a human donor with classical Hodgkin lymphoma. J is TRBJ2-7 and V is TRBV5-1; 7 bases align to TRBD1. Sequenced here: peripheral blood mononuclear cells (PBMCs), sampled at baseline. The CDR3 DNA sequence: TGCGCCAGCAGCCCCGGGACAGAGACCTACGAGCAGTACTTC. Encoded protein: CASSPGTETYEQYF.